The following is a T cell receptor beta chain sequence with its context. This sample is drawn from a study of control samples from healthy donors and cancer patients. V was clipped by 4 bases and J by 0 bases; unmatched bases: 5. This CDR3 is built from 14 residues. Germline V gene lookup returns CDR1 SQVTM and CDR2 ANQGSEA. Repertoires were generated with immunoSEQ multiplex PCR, while TCRdb's copy carries only in-frame clones and drops some. The sample includes about 120,000 clones, 88% seen only once; the top ten take over 2%. The clonotype comes from a woman aged 70-85 years in good health. The chain joins TRBV29-1 to TRBJ1-1, with 7 bases identical to TRBD1. What was sequenced was blood. CDR3 region: CSVVTGMVNTEAFF. In nucleotides, the CDR3 is TGCAGCGTTGTGACAGGGATGGTGAACACTGAAGCTTTCTTT.